The 15 T cell receptor beta chains reported below all come from one sample, sequenced in a study of blood T cell repertoires in COVID-19. Here immunoSEQ multiplex PCR was the method, and the copy in TCRdb shows in-frame clones only, minus some. The table shows 140,000 to 150,000 clones, with roughly 79% occurring only once. The sequenced material came from peripheral blood. The receptor set was obtained from a human donor with acute or convalescent COVID-19. The donor label of this sample is uncertain.

The chain joins TRBV4-1 to TRBJ1-5, with 8 bases identical to TRBD1. The CDR3 contains 16 residues. V shed 7 bases and J 4 bases; nucleotides not matched to a gene: 12. Germline CDR1 MGHRA, CDR2 YSYEKL. This CDR3 reads CASTPSAGQGNQPQHF. The CDR3 coding sequence is TGCGCCAGCACTCCAAGTGCCGGACAGGGAAATCAGCCCCAGCATTTT.

This clone was counted between two and nine times. This chain joins TRBV7-9 and TRBJ1-1; 8 nucleotides match TRBD1. The CDR3 has 11 amino acids. Germline CDR1 is SEHNR and CDR2 is FQNEAQ (reference sequence). The V and J ends lost 6 bases and 8 bases, in that order; junction bases with no gene match: 2. In DNA form, the CDR3 reads TGTGCCAGCAGTTGGACAGGGGAAGCTTTCTTT. It is translated as CASSWTGEAFF.

The chain joins TRBV5-6 to TRBJ2-5; tentatively, D is TRBD1 (6 bases). This CDR3 spans 13 amino acids. Germline lookup yields CDR1 SGHDT and CDR2 YYEEEE. V lost 4 bases and J 4 bases, leaving 11 bases between the germline ends. CDR3 nucleotide sequence: TGTGCCAGCAGCCCCCCAGGGGCAGAGACCCAGTACTTC. Protein sequence: CASSPPGAETQYF.

This clone was recorded many times. The CDR3 loop reads CASSPSDSRYTDTQYF. In DNA form, the CDR3 reads TGTGCCAGCTCACCGTCGGACAGCCGATACACAGATACGCAGTATTTT. This chain uses TRBV18 with TRBJ2-3; D is perhaps TRBD1 (6 bases). The germline CDR1 and CDR2 sequences are KGHSH and LQKENI. Trimming removed 3 bases from V and 2 bases from J, with 15 bases in between. The CDR3 has 16 amino acids.

The chain employs TRBV13 and TRBJ2-7; 10 bases fit TRBD1. Germline loops: CDR1 PRHDT, CDR2 FYEKMQ (reference sequence). V shed 5 bases and J 4 bases; nucleotides not matched to a gene: 8. The CDR3 loop spans 15 amino acids. This chain's CDR3 is CASSPDRGPVYEQYF. CDR3 nucleotide sequence: TGTGCCAGCAGCCCTGACAGGGGGCCGGTATACGAGCAGTACTTC.

The rearrangement links TRBV24-1 to TRBJ1-1; TRBD1 aligns across 9 bases. The V segment lost 7 bases and the J segment 4 bases; nucleotides outside the gene matches: 3. The CDR3 is 13 amino acids. Germline assignment: CDR1 KGHDR and CDR2 SFDVKD. This CDR3 is CATRGQGGTEAFF. The CDR3 DNA reads as TGTGCCACCAGGGGACAGGGTGGCACTGAAGCTTTCTTT.

This clone was seen once. The gene calls are TRBV11-2 and TRBJ1-1; D unclear. The CDR3 extends over 11 amino acids. Trimming cost V 3 bases and J 10 bases, with 9 bases left between them. The germline CDR1 and CDR2 sequences are SGHAT and FQNNGV. The DNA for the CDR3 is TGTGCCAGCAGCTTGCTGGAGGGAGCTTTCTTT. Amino acids: CASSLLEGAFF.

This clone is a singleton in its sample. CDR3 nucleotide sequence: TGTGCCTCCAAGGGCAGGGACACTGAAGCTTTCTTT. It is translated as CASKGRDTEAFF. The chain links TRBV6-5 to TRBJ1-1; D might be TRBD1 (5 bases). Germline values: CDR1 MNHEY, CDR2 SVGAGI. V lost 11 bases, J lost 3 bases, and 13 bases lay in between. The CDR3 has 12 amino acids.

The rearrangement uses TRBV4-1 and TRBJ2-3; D perhaps matches TRBD2 (7 bases). The germline V gene has CDR1 MGHRA and CDR2 YSYEKL. Trimming took off 4 bases at V and 5 bases at J, with 19 bases between the two ends. The CDR3 length is 16 residues. The CDR3 is CASSLQLRGAGDTQYF. DNA of the CDR3: TGCGCCAGCAGCCTTCAATTACGGGGGGCAGGAGATACGCAGTATTTT.

The CDR3 protein is CASSDGRTYNEQFF. CDR3 DNA sequence: TGTGCCAGCAGTGATGGCCGCACCTACAATGAGCAGTTCTTC. This chain uses TRBV2 with TRBJ2-1; D remains ambiguous. From germline, CDR1 is SNHLY and CDR2 FYNNEI. The CDR3 consists of 14 residues. The germline V and J ends were trimmed by 3 bases and 2 bases, with 8 bases remaining between them.

This chain uses TRBV4-1 with TRBJ1-1; a possible D gene is TRBD1 (5 bases). V was trimmed by 4 bases and J by 1 base, leaving 10 bases between them. This CDR3 is built from 14 residues. Germline V CDR1 and CDR2: MGHRA, YSYEKL. CDR3 in amino acids: CASSPHGGNTEAFF. CDR3 in DNA: TGCGCCAGCAGCCCCCACGGGGGGAACACTGAAGCTTTCTTT.

This rearrangement joins TRBV6-5 to TRBJ2-3; D might be TRBD1 (6 bases). This CDR3 contains 16 residues. Germline CDR1 MNHEY, CDR2 SVGAGI. Trimming stripped 3 bases from V and 4 bases from J, with 17 bases between. The CDR3 bases are TGTGCCAGCAGTTATAAAGGGACACGAACACCAGATACGCAGTATTTT. Amino acid sequence: CASSYKGTRTPDTQYF.

Note on this clone: Other DNA sequences in this sample translate to the same CDR3. The CDR3, as DNA: TGTGCCAGCAGCCTACAGGGTATGAACACTGAAGCTTTCTTT. It codes for CASSLQGMNTEAFF. This sequence joins TRBV5-4 and TRBJ1-1, with D possibly matching TRBD1 (6 bases). This CDR3 region has 14 residues. Trimming took 4 bases from V and 0 from J, leaving 10 bases between them. CDR1 is SGHNT and CDR2 is YYREEE in the germline V gene (reference sequence).

The chain has TRBV5-1 and TRBJ2-2, with no clear D. The CDR3 runs to 13 residues. CDR1 and CDR2 (germline): SGHRS, YFSETQ. Trimming removed 1 base from V and 6 bases from J, with 7 bases in between. The CDR3 DNA follows: TGCGCCAGCAGCTTGCAAGCGCCCGGGGAGCTGTTTTTT. Its translation: CASSLQAPGELFF.

This chain connects TRBV5-6 to TRBJ1-2; 8 bases align to TRBD1. In germline, CDR1 is SGHDT, CDR2 YYEEEE. J gave up 0 bases and V 4 bases, and 8 bases lay outside the gene matches. CDR3 length: 16 residues. CDR3 residues: CASSILRGPSNYGYTF. The CDR3 region has the DNA TGTGCCAGCAGCATCCTCAGGGGGCCCTCTAACTATGGCTACACCTTC. The full variable domain, its missing parts supplied by reference TRBV5-6 and TRBJ1-2, is DAGVTQSPTHLIKTRGQQVTLRCSPKSGHDTVSWYQQALGQGPQFIFQYYEEEERQRGNFPDRFSGHQFPNYSSELNVNALLLGDSALYLCASSILRGPSNYGYTFGSGTRLTVV.